The text below deals with one T cell receptor (beta chain). Its antigen remains unidentified. PCR amplification relied on 60 Vbeta primers (plus 13 Jbeta primers). Assay used: immunoSEQ multiplex PCR; TCRdb lists only in-frame clones, some missing. Of 130,000 to 150,000 clones detected, over 70% appear once; the ten largest clones hold roughly 3%. The germline V and J ends were trimmed by 0 bases and 4 bases, with 13 bases remaining between them. The CDR3 contains 15 residues. Germline CDR1 and CDR2: LGHNA and YSLEER. The data are from a study of cytomegalovirus exposure and HLA in healthy donors. Study-wide points: A few of the chains that were CMV-associated were confirmed in vitro to be specific for CMV antigens. Exclusion applied to some V segments, including TRBV6-2 and TRBV6-3, as they were indistinguishable. A later analysis showed that HLA-associated TCR beta chains had undergone more clonal expansion than equally common others. Accurate prediction of HLA-A and HLA-B alleles (for most subjects) was reportedly achieved from TCR beta sequences.

Input material: PBMCs. The receptor was derived from a male donor in good health and CMV-seronegative. This rearrangement joins TRBV4-3 to TRBJ2-7; D not certain. Written as DNA, the CDR3 is TGCGCCAGCAGCCAAGATTCCGGAGCGCCTTACGAGCAGTACTTC. Protein product: CASSQDSGAPYEQYF.